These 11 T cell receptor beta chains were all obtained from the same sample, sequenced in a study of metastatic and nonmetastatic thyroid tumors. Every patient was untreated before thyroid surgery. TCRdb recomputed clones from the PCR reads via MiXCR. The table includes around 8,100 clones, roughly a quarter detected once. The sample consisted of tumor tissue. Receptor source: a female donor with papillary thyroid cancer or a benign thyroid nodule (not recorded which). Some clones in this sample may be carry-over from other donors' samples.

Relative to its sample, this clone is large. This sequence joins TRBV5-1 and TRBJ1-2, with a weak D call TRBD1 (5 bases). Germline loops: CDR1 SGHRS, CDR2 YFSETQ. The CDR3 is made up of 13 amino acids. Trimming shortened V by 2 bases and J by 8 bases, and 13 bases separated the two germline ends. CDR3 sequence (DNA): TGCGCCAGCAGCTTCCAGGGATTGGAGGGCTACACCTTC. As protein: CASSFQGLEGYTF.

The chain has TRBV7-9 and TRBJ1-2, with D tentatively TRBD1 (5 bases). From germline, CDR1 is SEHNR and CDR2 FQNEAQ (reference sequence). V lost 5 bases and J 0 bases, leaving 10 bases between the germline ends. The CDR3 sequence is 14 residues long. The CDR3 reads CASSPTATNYGYTF. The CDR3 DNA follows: TGTGCCAGCAGCCCGACAGCAACTAACTATGGCTACACCTTC.

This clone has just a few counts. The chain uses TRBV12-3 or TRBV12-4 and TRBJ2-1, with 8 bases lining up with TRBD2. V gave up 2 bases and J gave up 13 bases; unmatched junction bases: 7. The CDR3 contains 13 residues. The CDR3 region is CASSLYQREFQFF. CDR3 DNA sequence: TGTGCCAGCAGTTTATATCAGCGGGAGTTTCAGTTCTTC.

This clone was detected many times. The CDR3: CSVHDRGNWETQYF. In DNA form, the CDR3 reads TGCAGCGTACACGACAGGGGGAATTGGGAGACCCAGTACTTC. The rearrangement uses TRBV29-1 and TRBJ2-5; 9 nucleotides agree with TRBD1. This CDR3 is built from 14 residues. Germline trimming cut 6 bases from V and 5 bases from J; bases unmatched to any gene: 10. From germline, CDR1 is SQVTM and CDR2 ANQGSEA.

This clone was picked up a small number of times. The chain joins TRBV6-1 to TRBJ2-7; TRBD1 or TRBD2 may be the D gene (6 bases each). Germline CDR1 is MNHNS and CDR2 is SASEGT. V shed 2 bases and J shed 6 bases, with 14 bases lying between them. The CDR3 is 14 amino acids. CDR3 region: CASSEWGARLEQYF. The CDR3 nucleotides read TGTGCCAGCAGTGAATGGGGGGCGCGTCTCGAGCAGTACTTC.

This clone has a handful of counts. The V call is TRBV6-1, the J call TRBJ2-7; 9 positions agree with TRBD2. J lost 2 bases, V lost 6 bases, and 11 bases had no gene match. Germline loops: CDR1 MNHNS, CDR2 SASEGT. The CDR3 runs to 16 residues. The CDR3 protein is CASRRLSSGSPYEQYF. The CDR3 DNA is TGTGCCAGCAGGCGACTGAGTAGCGGGAGTCCCTACGAGCAGTACTTC.

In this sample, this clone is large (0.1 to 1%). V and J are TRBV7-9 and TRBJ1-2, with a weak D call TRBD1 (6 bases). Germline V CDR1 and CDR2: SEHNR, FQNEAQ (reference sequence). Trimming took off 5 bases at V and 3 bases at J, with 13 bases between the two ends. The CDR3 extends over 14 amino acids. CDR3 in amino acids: CASSPDRGDYGYTF. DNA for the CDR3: TGTGCCAGCAGCCCGGACAGAGGGGACTATGGCTACACCTTC.

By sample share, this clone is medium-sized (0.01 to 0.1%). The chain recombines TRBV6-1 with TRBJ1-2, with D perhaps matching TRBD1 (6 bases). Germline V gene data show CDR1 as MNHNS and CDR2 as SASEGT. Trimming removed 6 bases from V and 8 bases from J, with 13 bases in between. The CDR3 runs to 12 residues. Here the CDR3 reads CASSPGQRGYTF. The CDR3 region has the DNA TGTGCCAGCAGCCCCGGACAGCGCGGCTACACCTTC.

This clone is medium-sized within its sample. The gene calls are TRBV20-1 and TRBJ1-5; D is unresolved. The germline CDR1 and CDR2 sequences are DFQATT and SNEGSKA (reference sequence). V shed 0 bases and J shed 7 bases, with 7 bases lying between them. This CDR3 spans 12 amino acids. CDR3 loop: CSARDPGQPQHF. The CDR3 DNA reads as TGCAGTGCTAGAGATCCTGGCCAGCCCCAGCATTTT.

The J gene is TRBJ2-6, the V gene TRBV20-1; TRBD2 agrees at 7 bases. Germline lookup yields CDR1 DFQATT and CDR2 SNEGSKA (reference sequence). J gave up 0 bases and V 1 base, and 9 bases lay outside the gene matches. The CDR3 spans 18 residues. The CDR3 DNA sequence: TGCAGTGCTAGAGGAGATAGCGGGTCGAACTCTGGGGCCAACGTCCTGACTTTC. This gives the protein CSARGDSGSNSGANVLTF.

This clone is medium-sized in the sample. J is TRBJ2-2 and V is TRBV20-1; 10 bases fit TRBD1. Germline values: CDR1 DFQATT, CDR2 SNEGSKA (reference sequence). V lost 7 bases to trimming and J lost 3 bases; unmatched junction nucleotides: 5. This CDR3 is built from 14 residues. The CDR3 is CSVPGTGDTGELFF. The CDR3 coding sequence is TGCAGTGTCCCCGGGACAGGGGACACCGGGGAGCTGTTTTTT.